The text below deals with one T cell receptor (beta chain). This entry belongs to a study of Ad26.COV2.S vaccination and SARS-CoV-2 variants. Study-wide background: The donor belonged to the COV1001 Ad26.COV2.S trial arm.

This table comes from immunoSEQ multiplex PCR, and its TCRdb copy is limited to in-frame clones, with some not included. The sample gives around 250,000 clones, around 85% of which show up once; 2.9% is in the top ten. The treatment was: some 20 received Ad26.COV2.S at low or high dose, single or two shots; 5 received placebo; per-sample allocation not given. Each sample was drawn 63 days after the first injection (of vaccine or placebo). Donation came from an adult in Boston who was aged 18-55 years. The CDR3 loop spans 14 amino acids. Germline CDR1 MNHEY, CDR2 SVGAGI. V was cut by 6 bases and J by 0 bases, with 9 bases left in between.

This specimen was peripheral blood, taken in a trial of Ad26.COV2.S vaccine versus placebo. The V call is TRBV6-5, the J call TRBJ1-5; a possible D gene is TRBD1 (6 bases). This clonotype was obtained from a person between 18 and 60 years old who received the Ad26.COV2.S COVID-19 vaccine or a placebo. The CDR3 loop is CASRQGTSNQPQHF. The DNA of the CDR3 is TGTGCCAGCAGGCAGGGGACTAGCAATCAGCCCCAGCATTTT.